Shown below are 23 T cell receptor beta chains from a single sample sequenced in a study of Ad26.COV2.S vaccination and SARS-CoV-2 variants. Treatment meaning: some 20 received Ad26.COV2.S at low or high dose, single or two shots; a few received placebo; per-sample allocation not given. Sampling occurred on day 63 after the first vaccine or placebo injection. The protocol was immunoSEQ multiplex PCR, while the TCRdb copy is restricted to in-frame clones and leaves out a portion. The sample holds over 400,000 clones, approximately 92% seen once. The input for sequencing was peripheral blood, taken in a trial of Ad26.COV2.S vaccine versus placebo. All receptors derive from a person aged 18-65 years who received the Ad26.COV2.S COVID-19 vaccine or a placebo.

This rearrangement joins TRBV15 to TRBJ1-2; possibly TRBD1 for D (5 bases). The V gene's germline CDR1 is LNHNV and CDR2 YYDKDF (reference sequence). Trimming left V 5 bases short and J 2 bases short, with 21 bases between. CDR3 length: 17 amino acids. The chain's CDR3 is CATSEQNWGGGNYGYTF. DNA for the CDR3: TGTGCCACCAGCGAACAAAACTGGGGTGGGGGGAACTATGGCTACACCTTC.

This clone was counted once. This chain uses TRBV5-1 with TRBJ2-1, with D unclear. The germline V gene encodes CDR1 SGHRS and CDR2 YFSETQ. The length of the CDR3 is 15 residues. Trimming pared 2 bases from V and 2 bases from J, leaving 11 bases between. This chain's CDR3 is CASSFLVPTYNEQFF. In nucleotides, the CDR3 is TGCGCCAGCAGCTTCCTAGTTCCCACCTACAATGAGCAGTTCTTC. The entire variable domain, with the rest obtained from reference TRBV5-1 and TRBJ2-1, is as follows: KAGVTQTPRYLIKTRGQQVTLSCSPISGHRSVSWYQQTPGQGLQFLFEYFSETQRNKGNFPGRFSGRQFSNSRSEMNVSTLELGDSALYLCASSFLVPTYNEQFFGPGTRLTVL.

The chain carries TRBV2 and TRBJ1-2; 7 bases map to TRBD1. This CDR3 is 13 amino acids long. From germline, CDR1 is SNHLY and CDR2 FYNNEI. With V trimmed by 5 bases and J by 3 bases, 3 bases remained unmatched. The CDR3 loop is CASSRDSYYGYTF. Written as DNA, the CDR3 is TGTGCCAGCAGTAGGGACAGCTACTATGGCTACACCTTC.

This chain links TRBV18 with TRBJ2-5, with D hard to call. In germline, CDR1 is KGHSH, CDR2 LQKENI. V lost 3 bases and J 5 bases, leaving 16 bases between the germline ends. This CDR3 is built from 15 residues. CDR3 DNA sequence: TGTGCCAGCTCACCTTCCGTAGGCCCCTGGGAGACCCAGTACTTC. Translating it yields CASSPSVGPWETQYF.

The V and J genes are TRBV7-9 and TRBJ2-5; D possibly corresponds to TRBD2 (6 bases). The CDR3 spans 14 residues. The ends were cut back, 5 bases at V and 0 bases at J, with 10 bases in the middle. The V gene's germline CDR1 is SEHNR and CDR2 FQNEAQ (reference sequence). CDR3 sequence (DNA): TGTGCCAGCAGCACCCGGGACTACCAAGAGACCCAGTACTTC. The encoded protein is CASSTRDYQETQYF.

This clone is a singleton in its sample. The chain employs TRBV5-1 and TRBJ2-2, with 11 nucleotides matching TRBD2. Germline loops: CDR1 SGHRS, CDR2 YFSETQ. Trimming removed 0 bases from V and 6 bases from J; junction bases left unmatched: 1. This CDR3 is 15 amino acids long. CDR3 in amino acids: CASSLELAGAGELFF. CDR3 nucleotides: TGCGCCAGCAGCTTGGAACTAGCGGGAGCCGGGGAGCTGTTTTTT. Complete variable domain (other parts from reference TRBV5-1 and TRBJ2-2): KAGVTQTPRYLIKTRGQQVTLSCSPISGHRSVSWYQQTPGQGLQFLFEYFSETQRNKGNFPGRFSGRQFSNSRSEMNVSTLELGDSALYLCASSLELAGAGELFFGEGSRLTVL.

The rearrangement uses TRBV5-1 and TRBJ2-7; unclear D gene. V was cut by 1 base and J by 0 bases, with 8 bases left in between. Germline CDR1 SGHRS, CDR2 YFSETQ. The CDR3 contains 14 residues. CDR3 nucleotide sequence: TGCGCCAGCAGCTTGCTTGGCAGCTCCTACGAGCAGTACTTC. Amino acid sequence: CASSLLGSSYEQYF.

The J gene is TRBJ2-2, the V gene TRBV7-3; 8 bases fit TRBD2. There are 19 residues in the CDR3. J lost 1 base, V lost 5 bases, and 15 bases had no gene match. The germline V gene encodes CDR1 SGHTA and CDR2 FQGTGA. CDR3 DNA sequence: TGTGCCAGCAGCCCGGCGGGGCTAGCGGGTGGAGGGAACACCGGGGAGCTGTTTTTT. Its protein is CASSPAGLAGGGNTGELFF.

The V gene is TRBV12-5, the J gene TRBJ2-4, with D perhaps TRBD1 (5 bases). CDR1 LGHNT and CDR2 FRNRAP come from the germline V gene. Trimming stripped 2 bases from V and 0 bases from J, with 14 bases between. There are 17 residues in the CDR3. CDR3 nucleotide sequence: TGTGCTAGTGGTTTGCCCCGAGAAGGGGAAGCCAAAAACATTCAGTACTTC. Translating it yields CASGLPREGEAKNIQYF.

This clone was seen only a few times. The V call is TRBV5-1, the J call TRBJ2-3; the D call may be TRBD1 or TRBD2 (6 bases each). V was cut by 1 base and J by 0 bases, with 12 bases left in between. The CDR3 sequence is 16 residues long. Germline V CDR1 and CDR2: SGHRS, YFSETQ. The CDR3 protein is CASSLMGGASTDTQYF. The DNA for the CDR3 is TGCGCCAGCAGCTTGATGGGGGGCGCTAGCACAGATACGCAGTATTTT.

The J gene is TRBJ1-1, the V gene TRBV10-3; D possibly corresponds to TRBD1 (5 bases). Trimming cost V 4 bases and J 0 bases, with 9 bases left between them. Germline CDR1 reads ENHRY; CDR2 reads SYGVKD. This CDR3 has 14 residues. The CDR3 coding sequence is TGTGCCATCAGTGGACAGTTCATGAACACTGAAGCTTTCTTT. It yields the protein CAISGQFMNTEAFF.

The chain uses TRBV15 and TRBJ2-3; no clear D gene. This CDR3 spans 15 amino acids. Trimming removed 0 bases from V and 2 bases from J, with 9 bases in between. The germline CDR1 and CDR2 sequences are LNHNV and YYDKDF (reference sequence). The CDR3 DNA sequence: TGTGCCACCAGCAGAGATGCGTTTTCCACAGATACGCAGTATTTT. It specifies CATSRDAFSTDTQYF. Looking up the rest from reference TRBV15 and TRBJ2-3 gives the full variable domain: DAMVIQNPRYQVTQFGKPVTLSCSQTLNHNVMYWYQQKSSQAPKLLFHYYDKDFNNEADTPDNFQSRRPNTSFCFLDIRSPGLGDTAMYLCATSRDAFSTDTQYFGPGTRLTVL.

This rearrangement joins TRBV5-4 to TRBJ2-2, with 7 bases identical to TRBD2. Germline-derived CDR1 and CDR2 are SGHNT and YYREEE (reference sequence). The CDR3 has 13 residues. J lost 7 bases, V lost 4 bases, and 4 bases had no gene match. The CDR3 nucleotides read TGTGCCAGCAGCCGACGGGGGGACGGGGAGCTGTTTTTT. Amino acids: CASSRRGDGELFF.

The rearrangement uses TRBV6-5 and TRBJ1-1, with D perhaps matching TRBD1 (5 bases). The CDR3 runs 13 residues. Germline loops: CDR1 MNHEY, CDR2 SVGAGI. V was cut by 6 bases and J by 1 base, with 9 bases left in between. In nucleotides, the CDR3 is TGTGCCAGCAGACGGGGGGGGAACACTGAAGCTTTCTTT. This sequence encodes CASRRGGNTEAFF.

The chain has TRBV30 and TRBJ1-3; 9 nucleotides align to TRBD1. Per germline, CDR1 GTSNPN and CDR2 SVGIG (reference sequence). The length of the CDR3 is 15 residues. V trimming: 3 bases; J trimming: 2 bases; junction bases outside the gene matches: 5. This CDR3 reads CAWSRTGVPGNTIYF. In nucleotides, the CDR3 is TGTGCCTGGAGCCGGACAGGGGTGCCTGGAAACACCATATATTTT.

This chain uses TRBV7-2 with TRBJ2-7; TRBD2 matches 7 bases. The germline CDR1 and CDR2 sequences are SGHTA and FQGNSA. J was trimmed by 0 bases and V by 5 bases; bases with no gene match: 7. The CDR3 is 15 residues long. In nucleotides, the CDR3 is TGTGCCAGCAGCCGCAGCGGGGATAGCTCCTACGAGCAGTACTTC. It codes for CASSRSGDSSYEQYF.

The chain's CDR3 is CASSYSGGAYQETQYF. As DNA, the CDR3 is TGTGCCAGCAGTTACTCGGGGGGGGCCTACCAAGAGACCCAGTACTTC. The chain links TRBV6-2 or TRBV6-3 to TRBJ2-5; tentatively, D is TRBD2 (7 bases). The germline V gene encodes CDR1 MNHEY and CDR2 SVGEGT. The CDR3 loop spans 16 amino acids. V shed 0 bases and J shed 0 bases, with 11 bases lying between them.

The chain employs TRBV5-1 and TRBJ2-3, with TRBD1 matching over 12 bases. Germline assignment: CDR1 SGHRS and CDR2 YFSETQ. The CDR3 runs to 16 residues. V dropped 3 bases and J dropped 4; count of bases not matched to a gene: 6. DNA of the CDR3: TGCGCCAGCAGCTGGGGCGGGACAGGGGGCGCAGATACGCAGTATTTT. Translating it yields CASSWGGTGGADTQYF.

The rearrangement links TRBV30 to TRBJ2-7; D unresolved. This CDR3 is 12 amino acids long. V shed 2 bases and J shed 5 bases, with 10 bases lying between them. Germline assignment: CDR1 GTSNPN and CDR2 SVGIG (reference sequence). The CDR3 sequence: CAWSPAVHEQYF. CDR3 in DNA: TGTGCCTGGAGTCCGGCGGTCCACGAGCAGTACTTC.

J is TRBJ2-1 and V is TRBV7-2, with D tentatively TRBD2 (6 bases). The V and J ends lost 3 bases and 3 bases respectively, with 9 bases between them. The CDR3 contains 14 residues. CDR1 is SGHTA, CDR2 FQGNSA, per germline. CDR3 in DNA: TGTGCCAGCAGCTTCGGCGGGGACTACAATGAGCAGTTCTTC. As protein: CASSFGGDYNEQFF.

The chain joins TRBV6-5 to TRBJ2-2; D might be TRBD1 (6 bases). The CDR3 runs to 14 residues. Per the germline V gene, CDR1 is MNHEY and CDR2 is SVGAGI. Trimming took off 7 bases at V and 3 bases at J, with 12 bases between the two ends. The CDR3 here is CASISTGYTGELFF. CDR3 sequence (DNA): TGTGCCAGCATTTCGACAGGTTACACCGGGGAGCTGTTTTTT.

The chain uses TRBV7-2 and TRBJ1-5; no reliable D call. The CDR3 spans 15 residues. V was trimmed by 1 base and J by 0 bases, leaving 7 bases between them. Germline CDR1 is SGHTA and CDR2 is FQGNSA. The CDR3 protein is CASSLVPYSNQPQHF. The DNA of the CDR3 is TGTGCCAGCAGCTTAGTTCCGTATAGCAATCAGCCCCAGCATTTT.

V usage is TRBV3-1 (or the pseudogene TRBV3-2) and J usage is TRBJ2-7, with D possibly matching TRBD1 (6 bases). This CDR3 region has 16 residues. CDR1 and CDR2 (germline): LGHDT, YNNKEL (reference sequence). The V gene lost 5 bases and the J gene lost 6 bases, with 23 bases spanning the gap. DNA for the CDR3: TGTGCCAGCAGCAGGGACCGGTCTACGGGACAAGGCGAGCAGTACTTC. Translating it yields CASSRDRSTGQGEQYF.